The 17 T cell receptor beta chains below all came from one sample that was sequenced in a study of cytomegalovirus exposure and HLA in healthy donors. It was with 60 Vbeta and 13 Jbeta primers that the PCR ran. Measured with immunoSEQ multiplex PCR; TCRdb has only the in-frame clones, and not every one. The table has 95,000 to 150,000 clones, roughly 80% seen once. Source material: PBMCs. The source is a woman aged 40 to 49 in good health and CMV-seropositive.

The chain recombines TRBV30 with TRBJ2-1; 9 positions match TRBD2. The CDR3 contains 14 residues. V shed 3 bases, J shed 6 bases, and the junction held 6 bases outside the gene matches. The germline V gene encodes CDR1 GTSNPN and CDR2 SVGIG (reference sequence). The CDR3 bases are TGTGCCTGGAGCCAGACGGGACTAGCCAATGAGCAGTTCTTC. Protein product: CAWSQTGLANEQFF.

The chain combines TRBV9 with TRBJ1-1; TRBD1 is a possible D gene (6 bases). This CDR3 has 15 residues. V was clipped by 3 bases and J by 1 base, with 13 bases between them. Per germline, CDR1 SGDLS and CDR2 YYNGEE. The DNA for the CDR3 is TGTGCCAGCAGCGAGGGGGGGACACAGAACACTGAAGCTTTCTTT. It yields the protein CASSEGGTQNTEAFF.

The V and J genes are TRBV25-1 and TRBJ1-4; D uncertain. V was clipped by 6 bases and J by 7 bases, with 6 bases between them. Germline V CDR1 and CDR2: MGHDK, SYGVNS. The CDR3 covers 11 residues. DNA for the CDR3: TGTGCCAGCAGAATCAGTGAAAAACTGTTTTTT. Its protein product is CASRISEKLFF. Based on the CDR3 plus reference TRBV25-1 and TRBJ1-4, the full variable domain is EADIYQTPRYLVIGTGKKITLECSQTMGHDKMYWYQQDPGMELHLIHYSYGVNSTEKGDLSSESTVSRIRTEHFPLTLESARPSHTSQYLCASRISEKLFFGSGTQLSVL.

The V gene is TRBV6-4, the J gene TRBJ1-2; TRBD1 aligns across 8 bases. The length of the CDR3 is 14 residues. V trimming: 2 bases; J trimming: 4 bases; junction bases outside the gene matches: 3. CDR1 is MRHNA, CDR2 SNTAGT, per germline. CDR3: CASSDGTGAYGYTF. The CDR3 DNA is TGTGCCAGCAGTGACGGGACAGGAGCCTATGGCTACACCTTC.

This clone has just a few counts. This chain joins TRBV5-1 and TRBJ2-2; 8 bases line up with TRBD1. The CDR3 runs 16 residues. Germline V gene data show CDR1 as SGHRS and CDR2 as YFSETQ. After removal of 2 bases from V and 4 bases from J, the junction contained 7 bases not matched to a gene. The CDR3 sequence is CASSLLTGVGTGELFF. The CDR3 DNA is TGCGCCAGCAGCTTATTGACAGGGGTCGGCACCGGGGAGCTGTTTTTT. Drawing the rest from reference TRBV5-1 and TRBJ2-2, the complete variable domain is KAGVTQTPRYLIKTRGQQVTLSCSPISGHRSVSWYQQTPGQGLQFLFEYFSETQRNKGNFPGRFSGRQFSNSRSEMNVSTLELGDSALYLCASSLLTGVGTGELFFGEGSRLTVL.

This sequence joins TRBV5-5 and TRBJ1-2, with D unclear. CDR3 size: 14 residues. Germline lookup yields CDR1 SGHKS and CDR2 YYEKEE (reference sequence). The ends were cut back, 4 bases at V and 3 bases at J, with 13 bases in the middle. CDR3 coding DNA: TGTGCCAGCAGCCCTGGTGCGGAGGACTATGGCTACACCTTC. Protein: CASSPGAEDYGYTF.

This chain's CDR3 is CASSIGWGRHMNTEAFF. The CDR3 bases are TGTGCCAGTAGTATAGGATGGGGCCGCCATATGAACACTGAAGCTTTCTTT. This chain links TRBV19 with TRBJ1-1, with D possibly matching TRBD1 (5 bases). V lost 1 base to trimming and J lost 0 bases, with 15 bases between them. This CDR3 has 17 residues. The V gene's germline CDR1 is LNHDA and CDR2 SQIVND (reference sequence).

The rearrangement uses TRBV7-9 and TRBJ1-2; weak D call: TRBD1 (5 bases). CDR1 is SEHNR, CDR2 FQNEAQ, per germline (reference sequence). The V end was cut by 2 bases, the J end by 4 bases, with 14 bases between. The CDR3 runs to 15 residues. The CDR3: CASSLPPGGVYGYTF. CDR3 coding DNA: TGTGCCAGCAGCTTACCCCCCGGGGGAGTCTATGGCTACACCTTC.

This clone showed up just a few times. Here the CDR3 DNA reads TGTGCCAGCAGCTTAGACTTATTCAGGGGGCGCCGAACTTCCTACGAGCAGTACTTC. As protein: CASSLDLFRGRRTSYEQYF. The chain links TRBV7-8 to TRBJ2-7; TRBD1 agrees at 8 bases. The CDR3 is 19 residues long. With V trimmed by 1 base and J by 1 base, 15 bases remained unmatched. From germline, CDR1 is SGHVS and CDR2 FQNEAQ.

This clone was seen a single time. The CDR3 region has the DNA TGTGCCAGTAGGCAACCGGGACAGGTGAATGAAAAACTGTTTTTT. It yields the protein CASRQPGQVNEKLFF. This chain uses TRBV19 with TRBJ1-4, with 8 bases matching TRBD1. The CDR3 spans 15 residues. J lost 5 bases, V lost 6 bases, and 8 bases had no gene match. Germline-derived CDR1 and CDR2 are LNHDA and SQIVND (reference sequence).

Only one count was recorded for this clone. The J gene is TRBJ1-5, the V gene TRBV27, with TRBD1 matching over 8 bases. Germline CDR1 reads MNHEY; CDR2 reads SMNVEV (reference sequence). The CDR3 runs 17 residues. V trimming: 1 base; J trimming: 7 bases; junction bases outside the gene matches: 12. Here the CDR3 DNA reads TGTGCCAGCAGTTTATTTCCCCCGGACAGGGCTTGGCAGCCCCAGCATTTT. Amino acid sequence: CASSLFPPDRAWQPQHF.

The chain couples TRBV4-3 to TRBJ2-5, with a possible D match to TRBD1 (6 bases). The V end was cut by 4 bases, the J end by 5 bases, with 11 bases between. The CDR3 extends over 13 amino acids. CDR1 and CDR2 from the germline V gene are LGHNA and YSLEER. The CDR3 here is CASSRGGGETQYF. The DNA for the CDR3 is TGCGCCAGCAGCCGAGGGGGTGGGGAGACCCAGTACTTC.

V is TRBV5-4 and J is TRBJ2-7; D is unresolved. Trimming took off 4 bases at V and 3 bases at J, with 11 bases between the two ends. Germline assignment: CDR1 SGHNT and CDR2 YYREEE (reference sequence). The CDR3 has 13 amino acids. The chain's CDR3 is CASSRQQDYEQYF. The CDR3 bases are TGTGCCAGCAGCAGGCAGCAGGACTACGAGCAGTACTTC.

The V gene is TRBV4-3, the J gene TRBJ2-1, with 12 bases that match TRBD2. This CDR3 contains 17 residues. V shed 1 base and J 0 bases; nucleotides not matched to a gene: 1. Germline V CDR1 and CDR2: LGHNA, YSLEER. CDR3 sequence (DNA): TGCGCCAGCAGCCAAGGGACTAGCGGGGCCTCCTACAATGAGCAGTTCTTC. Translation: CASSQGTSGASYNEQFF.

The chain couples TRBV10-3 to TRBJ2-2; maybe TRBD1 (6 bases). Germline V gene data show CDR1 as ENHRY and CDR2 as SYGVKD. V lost 5 bases to trimming and J lost 1 base, with 14 bases between them. The CDR3 sequence is 16 residues long. CDR3 sequence reads: CAISQKQQGNTGELFF. The CDR3, as DNA: TGTGCCATCAGTCAAAAACAACAGGGGAACACCGGGGAGCTGTTTTTT.

The gene calls are TRBV5-1 and TRBJ1-2; a possible D gene is TRBD1 (6 bases). The CDR3 totals 14 residues. V was trimmed by 7 bases and J by 5 bases, leaving 18 bases between them. The germline V gene encodes CDR1 SGHRS and CDR2 YFSETQ. The CDR3 coding sequence is TGCGCCAGCTACCTGCCGGGACAATCTTATGGCTACACCTTC. Amino acids: CASYLPGQSYGYTF.

The V and J genes are TRBV5-1 and TRBJ1-3; D ambiguous. Germline-derived CDR1 and CDR2 are SGHRS and YFSETQ. V gave up 0 bases and J gave up 0 bases, with 7 bases separating them. This CDR3 is built from 15 residues. This chain's CDR3 is CASSLVAGSGNTIYF. The CDR3 DNA is TGCGCCAGCAGCTTGGTGGCAGGCTCTGGAAACACCATATATTTT.